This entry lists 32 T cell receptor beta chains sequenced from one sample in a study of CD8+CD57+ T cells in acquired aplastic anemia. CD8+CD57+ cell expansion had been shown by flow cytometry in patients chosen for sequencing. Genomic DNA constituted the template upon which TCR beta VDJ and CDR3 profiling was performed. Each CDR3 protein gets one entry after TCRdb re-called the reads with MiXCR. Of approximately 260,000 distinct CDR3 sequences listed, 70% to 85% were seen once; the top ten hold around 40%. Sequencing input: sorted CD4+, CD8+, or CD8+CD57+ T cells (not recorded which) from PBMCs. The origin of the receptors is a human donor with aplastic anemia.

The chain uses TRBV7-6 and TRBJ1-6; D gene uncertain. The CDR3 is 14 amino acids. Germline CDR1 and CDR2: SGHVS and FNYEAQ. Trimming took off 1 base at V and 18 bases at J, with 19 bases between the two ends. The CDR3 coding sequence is TGTGCCAGCAGCTTAGATCTGGCACTGAACACCGACCACTTT. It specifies CASSLDLALNTDHF.

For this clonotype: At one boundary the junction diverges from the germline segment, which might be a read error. Here the CDR3 reads CASGVGSTGNQPQHF. CDR3 nucleotide sequence: TGTGCCAGCGGCGTCGGGAGCACCGGAAATCAGCCTCAGCATTTT. The rearrangement joins TRBV2 to TRBJ1-5; D is unclear. Germline CDR1 is SNHLY and CDR2 is FYNNEI. The CDR3 is made up of 15 amino acids.

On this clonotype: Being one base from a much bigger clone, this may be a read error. The CDR3 reads CASGDGGTDTQYLQFF. In DNA form, the CDR3 reads TGTGCCAGCGGGGACGGGGGCACAGATACGCAGTATTTGCAGTTCTTC. This chain uses TRBV7-8 with TRBJ2-1; D is tentatively TRBD1 or TRBD2 (6 bases each). Trimming removed 8 bases at V and 12 bases at J, with 29 bases between. This CDR3 is built from 16 residues. The V gene's germline CDR1 is SGHVS and CDR2 FQNEAQ.

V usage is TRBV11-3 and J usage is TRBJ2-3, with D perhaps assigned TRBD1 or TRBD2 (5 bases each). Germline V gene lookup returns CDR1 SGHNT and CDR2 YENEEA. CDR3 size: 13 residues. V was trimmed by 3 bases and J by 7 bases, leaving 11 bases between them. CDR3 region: CASSFEGFNTQYF. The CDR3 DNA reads TGTGCCAGCAGCTTTGAGGGGTTCAATACGCAGTATTTT.

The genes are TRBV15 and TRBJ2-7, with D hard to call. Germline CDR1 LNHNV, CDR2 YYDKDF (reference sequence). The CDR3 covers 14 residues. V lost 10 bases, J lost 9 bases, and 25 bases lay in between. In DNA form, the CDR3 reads TGTGCCAGCAGTACCGCCGGAAGCTCATACACGCAGTACTTC. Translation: CASSTAGSSYTQYF.

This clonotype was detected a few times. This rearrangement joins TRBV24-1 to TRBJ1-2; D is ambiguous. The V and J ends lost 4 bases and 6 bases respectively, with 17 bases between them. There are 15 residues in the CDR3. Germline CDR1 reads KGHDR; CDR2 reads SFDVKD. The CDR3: CATSDPVHGDDGYTF. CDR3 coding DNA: TGTGCCACCAGTGACCCCGTCCACGGTGATGATGGCTACACCTTC.

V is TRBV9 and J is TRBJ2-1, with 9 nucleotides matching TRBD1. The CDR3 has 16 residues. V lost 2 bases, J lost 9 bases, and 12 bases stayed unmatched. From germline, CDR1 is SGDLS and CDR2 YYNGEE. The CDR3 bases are TGTGCCAGCAGCGTGACAGGGGGAAGAGGGGCCACTGAGCAGTTCTTC. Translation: CASSVTGGRGATEQFF.

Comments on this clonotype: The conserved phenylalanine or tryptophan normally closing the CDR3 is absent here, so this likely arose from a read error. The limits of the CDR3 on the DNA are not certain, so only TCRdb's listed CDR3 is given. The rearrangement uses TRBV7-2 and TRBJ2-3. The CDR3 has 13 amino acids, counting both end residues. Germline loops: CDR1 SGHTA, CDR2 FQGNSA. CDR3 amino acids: CASSLAGRGDTQY.

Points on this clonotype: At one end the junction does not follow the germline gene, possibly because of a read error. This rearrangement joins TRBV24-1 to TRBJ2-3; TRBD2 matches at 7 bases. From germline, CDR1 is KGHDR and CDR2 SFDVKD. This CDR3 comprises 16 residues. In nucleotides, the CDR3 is TGTGTCACCAGTGATTTCTCCGTGGGAGGGAGCGATACGCAGTATTTT. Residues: CVTSDFSVGGSDTQYF.

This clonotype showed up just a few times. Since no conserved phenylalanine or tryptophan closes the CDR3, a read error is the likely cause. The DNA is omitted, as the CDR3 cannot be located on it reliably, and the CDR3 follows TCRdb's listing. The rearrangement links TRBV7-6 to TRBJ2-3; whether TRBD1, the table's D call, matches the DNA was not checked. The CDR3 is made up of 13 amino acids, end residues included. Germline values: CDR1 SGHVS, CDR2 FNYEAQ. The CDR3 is CASSSDRALSPLH.

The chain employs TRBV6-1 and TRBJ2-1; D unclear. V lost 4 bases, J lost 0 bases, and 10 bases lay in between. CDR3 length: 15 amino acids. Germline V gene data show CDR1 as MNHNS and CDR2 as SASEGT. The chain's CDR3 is CASSGSWSSYNEQFF. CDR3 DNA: TGTGCCAGCAGTGGAAGCTGGAGCTCCTACAATGAGCAGTTCTTC.

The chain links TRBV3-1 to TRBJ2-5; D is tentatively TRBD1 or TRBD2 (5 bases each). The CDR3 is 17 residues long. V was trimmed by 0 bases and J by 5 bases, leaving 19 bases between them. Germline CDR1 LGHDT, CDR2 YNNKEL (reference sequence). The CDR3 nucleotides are TGTGCCAGCAGCCAAGATCGGGGCGGCGGTACCGAGGAGACCCAGTACTTC. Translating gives CASSQDRGGGTEETQYF.

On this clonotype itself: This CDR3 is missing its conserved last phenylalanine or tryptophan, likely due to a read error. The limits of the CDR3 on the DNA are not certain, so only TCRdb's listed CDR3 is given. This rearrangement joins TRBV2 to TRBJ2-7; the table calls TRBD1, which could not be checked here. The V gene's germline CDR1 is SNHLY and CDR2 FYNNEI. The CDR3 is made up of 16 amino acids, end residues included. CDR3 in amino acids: CASGDGGTGTQYFRYG.

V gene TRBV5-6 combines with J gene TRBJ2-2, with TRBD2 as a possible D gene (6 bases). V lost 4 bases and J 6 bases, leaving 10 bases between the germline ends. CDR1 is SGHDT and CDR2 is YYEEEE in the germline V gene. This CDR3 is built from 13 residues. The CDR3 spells CASSMGEAGELFF. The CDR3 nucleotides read TGTGCCAGCAGCATGGGGGAGGCCGGGGAGCTGTTTTTT.

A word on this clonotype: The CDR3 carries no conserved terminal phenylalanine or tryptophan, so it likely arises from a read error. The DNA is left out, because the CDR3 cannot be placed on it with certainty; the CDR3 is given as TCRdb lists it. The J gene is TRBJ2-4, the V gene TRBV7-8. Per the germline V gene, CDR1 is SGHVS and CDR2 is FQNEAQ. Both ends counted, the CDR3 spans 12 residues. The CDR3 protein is CASRGAVTIKTS.

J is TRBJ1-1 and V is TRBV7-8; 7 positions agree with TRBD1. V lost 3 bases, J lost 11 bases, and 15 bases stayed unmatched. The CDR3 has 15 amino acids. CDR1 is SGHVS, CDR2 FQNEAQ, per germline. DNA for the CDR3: TGTGCCAGCAGCTTGGTAGGGGGCGCCGACTATGACGCTTTCTTT. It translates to CASSLVGGADYDAFF.

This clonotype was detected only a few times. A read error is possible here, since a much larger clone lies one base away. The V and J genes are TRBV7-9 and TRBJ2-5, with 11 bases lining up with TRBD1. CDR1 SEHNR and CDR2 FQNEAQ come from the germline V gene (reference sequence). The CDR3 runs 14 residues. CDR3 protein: CAGQGARETQYYGF. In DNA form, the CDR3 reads TGTGCCGGACAGGGGGCTAGGGAGACCCAGTACTACGGGTTC.

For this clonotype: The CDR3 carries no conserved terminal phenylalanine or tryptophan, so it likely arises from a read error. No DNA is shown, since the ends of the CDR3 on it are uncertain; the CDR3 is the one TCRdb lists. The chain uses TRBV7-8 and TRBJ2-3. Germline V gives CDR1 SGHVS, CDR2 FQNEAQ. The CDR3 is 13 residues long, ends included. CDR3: CASSFAGRPEKHY.

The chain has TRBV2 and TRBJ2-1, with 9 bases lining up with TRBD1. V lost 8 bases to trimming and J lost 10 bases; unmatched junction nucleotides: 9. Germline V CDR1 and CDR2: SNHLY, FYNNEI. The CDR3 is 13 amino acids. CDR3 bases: TGTGCCAGCGGGGGACAGGGATCGAGCGAGCAGTTCTTC. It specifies CASGGQGSSEQFF.

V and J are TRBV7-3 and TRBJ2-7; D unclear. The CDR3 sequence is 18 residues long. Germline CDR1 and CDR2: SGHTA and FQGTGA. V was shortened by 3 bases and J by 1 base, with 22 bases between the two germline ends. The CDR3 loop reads CASSFHPDGPAHSYEQYV. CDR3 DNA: TGTGCCAGCAGCTTTCATCCGGACGGGCCAGCCCATTCCTACGAGCAGTACGTC.

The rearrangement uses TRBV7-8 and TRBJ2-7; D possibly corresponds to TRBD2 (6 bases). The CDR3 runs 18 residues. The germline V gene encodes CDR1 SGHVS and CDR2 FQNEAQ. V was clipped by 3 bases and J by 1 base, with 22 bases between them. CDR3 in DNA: TGTGCCAGCAGCTTTCCGGGAGACGGGAAAACGCAGTCCTACGAGCAGTACGTC. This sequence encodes CASSFPGDGKTQSYEQYV.

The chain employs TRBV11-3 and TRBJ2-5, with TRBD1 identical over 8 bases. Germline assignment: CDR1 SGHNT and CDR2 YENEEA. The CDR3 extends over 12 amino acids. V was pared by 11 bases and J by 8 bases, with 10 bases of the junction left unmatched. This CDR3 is CAGQGARGTQYF. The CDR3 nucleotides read TGTGCCGGCCAGGGGGCTAGAGGTACCCAGTACTTC. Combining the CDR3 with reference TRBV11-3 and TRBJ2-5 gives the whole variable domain EAGVVQSPRYKIIEKKQPVAFWCNPISGHNTLYWYLQNLGQGPELLIRYENEEAVDDSQLPKDRFSAERLKGVDSTLKIQPAELGDSAVYLCAGQGARGTQYFGPGTRLLVL.

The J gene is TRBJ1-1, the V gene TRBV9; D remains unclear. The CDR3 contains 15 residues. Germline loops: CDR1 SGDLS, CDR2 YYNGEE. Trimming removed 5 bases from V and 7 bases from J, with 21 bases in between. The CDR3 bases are TGTGCCAGCAGTTCAGGACTAGCGGATCTCCTTGAAGCTTTCTTT. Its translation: CASSSGLADLLEAFF.

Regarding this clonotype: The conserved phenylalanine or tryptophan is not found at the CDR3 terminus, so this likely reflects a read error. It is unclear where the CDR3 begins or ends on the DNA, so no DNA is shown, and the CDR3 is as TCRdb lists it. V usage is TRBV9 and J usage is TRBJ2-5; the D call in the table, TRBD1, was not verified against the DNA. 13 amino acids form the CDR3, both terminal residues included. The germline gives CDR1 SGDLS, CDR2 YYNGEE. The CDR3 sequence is CASSVGGQNTDKL.

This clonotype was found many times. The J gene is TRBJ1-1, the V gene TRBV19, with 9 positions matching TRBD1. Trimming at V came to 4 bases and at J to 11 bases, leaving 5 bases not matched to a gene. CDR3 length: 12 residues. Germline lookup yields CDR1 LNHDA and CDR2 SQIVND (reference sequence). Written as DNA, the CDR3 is TGTGCCAGTAGTACCCGGACAGGGGACGCTTTCTTT. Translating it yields CASSTRTGDAFF. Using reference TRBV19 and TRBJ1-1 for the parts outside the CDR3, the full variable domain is DGGITQSPKYLFRKEGQNVTLSCEQNLNHDAMYWYRQDPGQGLRLIYYSQIVNDFQKGDIAEGYSVSREKKESFPLTVTSAQKNPTAFYLCASSTRTGDAFFGQGTRLTVV.

The CDR3 loop is CASSLAGARDTRYNEQFF. CDR3 DNA sequence: TGTGCCAGCAGCTTAGCGGGCGCCCGCGACACCCGCTATAATGAGCAGTTCTTC. V and J are TRBV7-8 and TRBJ2-1, with D uncertain. This CDR3 is 18 amino acids long. Germline lookup yields CDR1 SGHVS and CDR2 FQNEAQ. Trimming took off 0 bases at V and 7 bases at J, with 22 bases between the two ends.

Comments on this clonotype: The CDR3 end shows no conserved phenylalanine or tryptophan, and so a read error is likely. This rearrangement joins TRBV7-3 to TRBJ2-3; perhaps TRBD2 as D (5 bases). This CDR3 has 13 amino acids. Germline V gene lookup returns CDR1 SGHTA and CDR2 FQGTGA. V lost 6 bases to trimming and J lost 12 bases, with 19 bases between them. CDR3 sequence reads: CASRDGVTRPQYS. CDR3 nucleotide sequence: TGTGCCAGCAGGGACGGGGTAACGAGACCCCAGTATTCG.

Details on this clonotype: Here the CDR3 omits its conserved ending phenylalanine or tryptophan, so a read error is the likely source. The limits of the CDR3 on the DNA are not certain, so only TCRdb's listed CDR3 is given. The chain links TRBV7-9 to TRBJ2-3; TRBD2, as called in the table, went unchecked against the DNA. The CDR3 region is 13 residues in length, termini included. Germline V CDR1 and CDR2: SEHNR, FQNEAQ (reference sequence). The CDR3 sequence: CAYEVAAYQEPQY.

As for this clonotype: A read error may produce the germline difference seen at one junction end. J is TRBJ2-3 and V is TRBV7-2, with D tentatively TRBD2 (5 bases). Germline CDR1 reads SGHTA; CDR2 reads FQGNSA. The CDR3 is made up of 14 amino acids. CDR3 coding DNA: TGTGCCAGCAGCTTGGCAAGAGGCGCCGACTATGAGTACTTT. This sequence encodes CASSLARGADYEYF.

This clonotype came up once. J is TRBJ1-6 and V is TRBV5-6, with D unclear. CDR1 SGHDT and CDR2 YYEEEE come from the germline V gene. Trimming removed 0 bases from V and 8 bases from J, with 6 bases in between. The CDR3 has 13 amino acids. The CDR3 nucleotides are TGTGCCAGCAGCTTGGGGGATGATTCACCCCTCCACTTT. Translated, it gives CASSLGDDSPLHF.

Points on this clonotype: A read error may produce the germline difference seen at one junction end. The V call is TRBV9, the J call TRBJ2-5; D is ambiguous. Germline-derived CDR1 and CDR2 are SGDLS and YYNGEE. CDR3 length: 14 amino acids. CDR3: CASSVGTEKENLDF. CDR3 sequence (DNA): TGTGCCAGCAGCGTAGGCACAGAGAAAGAGAATTTGGACTTC.

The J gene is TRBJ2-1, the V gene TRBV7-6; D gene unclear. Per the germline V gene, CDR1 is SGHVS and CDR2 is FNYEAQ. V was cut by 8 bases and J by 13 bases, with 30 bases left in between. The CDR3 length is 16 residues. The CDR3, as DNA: TGTGCCAGCTCCTTTCGACTTATTCCGACGAGCAGTACTCAGTTCTTC. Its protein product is CASSFRLIPTSSTQFF.